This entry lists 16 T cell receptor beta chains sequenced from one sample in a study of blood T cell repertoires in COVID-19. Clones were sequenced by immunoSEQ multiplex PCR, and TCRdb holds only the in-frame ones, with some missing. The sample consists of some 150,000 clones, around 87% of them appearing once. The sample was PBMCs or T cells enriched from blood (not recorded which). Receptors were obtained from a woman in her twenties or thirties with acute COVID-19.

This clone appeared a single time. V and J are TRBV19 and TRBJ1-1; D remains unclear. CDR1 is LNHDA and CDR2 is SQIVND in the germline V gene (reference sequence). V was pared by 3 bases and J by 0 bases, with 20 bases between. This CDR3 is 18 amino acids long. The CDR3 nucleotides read TGTGCCAGTAGTATGGATGACGGGTCAGTGAGTATGAACACTGAAGCTTTCTTT. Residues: CASSMDDGSVSMNTEAFF.

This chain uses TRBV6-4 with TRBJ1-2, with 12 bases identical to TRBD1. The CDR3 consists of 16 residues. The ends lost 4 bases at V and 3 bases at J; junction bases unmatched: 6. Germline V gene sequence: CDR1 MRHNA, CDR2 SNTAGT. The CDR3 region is CASSAGTGGVDYGYTF. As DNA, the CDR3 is TGTGCCAGCAGTGCGGGGACAGGGGGCGTCGACTATGGCTACACCTTC.

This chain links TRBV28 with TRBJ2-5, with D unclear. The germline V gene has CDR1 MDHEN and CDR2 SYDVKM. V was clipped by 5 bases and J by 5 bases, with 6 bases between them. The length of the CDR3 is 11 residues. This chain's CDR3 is CASSTGETQYF. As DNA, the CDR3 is TGTGCCAGCAGTACCGGGGAGACCCAGTACTTC.

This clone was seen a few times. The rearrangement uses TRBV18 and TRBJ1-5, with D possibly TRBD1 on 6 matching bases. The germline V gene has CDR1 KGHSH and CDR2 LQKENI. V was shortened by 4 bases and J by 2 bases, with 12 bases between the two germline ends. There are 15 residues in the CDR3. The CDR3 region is CASSREAGGNQPQHF. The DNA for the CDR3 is TGTGCCAGCTCACGGGAAGCAGGGGGCAATCAGCCCCAGCATTTT.

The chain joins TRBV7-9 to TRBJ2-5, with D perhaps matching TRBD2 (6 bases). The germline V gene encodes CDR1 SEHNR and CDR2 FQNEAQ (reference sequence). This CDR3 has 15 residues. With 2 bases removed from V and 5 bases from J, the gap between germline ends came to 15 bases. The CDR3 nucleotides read TGTGCCAGCAGCTTATCGGGAGCGGGTGACGAGACCCAGTACTTC. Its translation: CASSLSGAGDETQYF.

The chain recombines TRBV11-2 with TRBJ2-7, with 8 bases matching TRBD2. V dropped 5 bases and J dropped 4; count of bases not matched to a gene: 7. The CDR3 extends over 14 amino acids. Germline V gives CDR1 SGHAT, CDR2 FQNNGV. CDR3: CASSAGGGLYEQYF. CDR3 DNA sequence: TGTGCCAGCAGCGCCGGGGGGGGTCTGTACGAGCAGTACTTC.

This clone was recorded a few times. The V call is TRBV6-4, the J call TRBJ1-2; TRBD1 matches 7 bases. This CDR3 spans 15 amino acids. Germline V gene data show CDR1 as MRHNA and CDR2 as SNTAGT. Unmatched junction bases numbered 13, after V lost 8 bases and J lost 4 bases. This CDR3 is CASLQPGQRRYGYTF. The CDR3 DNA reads TGTGCCAGCCTCCAACCGGGACAGAGGCGCTATGGCTACACCTTC.

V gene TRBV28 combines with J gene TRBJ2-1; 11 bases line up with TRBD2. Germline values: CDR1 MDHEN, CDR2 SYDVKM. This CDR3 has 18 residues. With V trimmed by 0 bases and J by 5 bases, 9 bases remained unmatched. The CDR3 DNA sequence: TGTGCCAGCAGTTTATGGGGTAGCGGGAGGGGTCTGGACAATGAGCAGTTCTTC. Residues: CASSLWGSGRGLDNEQFF.

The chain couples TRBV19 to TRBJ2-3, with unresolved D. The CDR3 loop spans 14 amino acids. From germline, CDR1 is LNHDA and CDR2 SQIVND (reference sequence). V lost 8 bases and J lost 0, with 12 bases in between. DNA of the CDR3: TGTGCCAGTTCCGGTCGGGTTAGCACAGATACGCAGTATTTT. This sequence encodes CASSGRVSTDTQYF.

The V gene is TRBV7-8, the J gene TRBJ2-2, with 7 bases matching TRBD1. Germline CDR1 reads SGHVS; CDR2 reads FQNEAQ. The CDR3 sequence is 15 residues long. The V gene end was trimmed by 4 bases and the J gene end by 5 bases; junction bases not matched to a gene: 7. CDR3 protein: CASSYKTGRTGELFF. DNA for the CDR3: TGTGCCAGCAGCTACAAGACAGGGCGAACCGGGGAGCTGTTTTTT.

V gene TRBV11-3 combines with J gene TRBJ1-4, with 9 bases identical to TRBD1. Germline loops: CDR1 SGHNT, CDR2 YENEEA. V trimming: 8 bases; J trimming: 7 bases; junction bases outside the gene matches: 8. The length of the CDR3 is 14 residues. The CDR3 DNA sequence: TGTGCCAGCGGACCCGGGACAGGGAGTGAAAAACTGTTTTTT. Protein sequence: CASGPGTGSEKLFF. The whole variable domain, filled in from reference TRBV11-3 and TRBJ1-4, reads EAGVVQSPRYKIIEKKQPVAFWCNPISGHNTLYWYLQNLGQGPELLIRYENEEAVDDSQLPKDRFSAERLKGVDSTLKIQPAELGDSAVYLCASGPGTGSEKLFFGSGTQLSVL.

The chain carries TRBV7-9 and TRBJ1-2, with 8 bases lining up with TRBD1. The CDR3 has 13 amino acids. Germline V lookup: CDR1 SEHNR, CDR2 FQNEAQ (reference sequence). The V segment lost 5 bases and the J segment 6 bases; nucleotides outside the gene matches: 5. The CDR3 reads CASSLQGADGYTF. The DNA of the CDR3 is TGTGCCAGCAGCCTCCAGGGGGCTGATGGCTACACCTTC. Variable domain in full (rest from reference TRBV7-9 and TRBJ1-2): DTGVSQNPRHKITKRGQNVTFRCDPISEHNRLYWYRQTLGQGPEFLTYFQNEAQLEKSRLLSDRFSAERPKGSFSTLEIQRTEQGDSAMYLCASSLQGADGYTFGSGTRLTVV.

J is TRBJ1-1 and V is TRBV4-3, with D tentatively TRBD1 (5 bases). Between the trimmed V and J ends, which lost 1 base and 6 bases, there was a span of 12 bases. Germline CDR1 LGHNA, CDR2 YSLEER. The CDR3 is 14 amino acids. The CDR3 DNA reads TGCGCCAGCAGCCAAGCGCAGGGTCTCTCTGAAGCTTTCTTT. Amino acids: CASSQAQGLSEAFF.

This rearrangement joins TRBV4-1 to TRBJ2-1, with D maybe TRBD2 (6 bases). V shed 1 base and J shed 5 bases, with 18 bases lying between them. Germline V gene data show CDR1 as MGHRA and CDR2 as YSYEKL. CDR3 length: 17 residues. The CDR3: CASSQAGGAPPDNEQFF. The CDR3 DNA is TGCGCCAGCAGCCAAGCCGGCGGGGCCCCTCCTGACAATGAGCAGTTCTTC.

The CDR3 region is CASSPSGQYSNQPQHF. In nucleotides, the CDR3 is TGTGCCAGCAGCCCCTCTGGACAGTATAGCAATCAGCCCCAGCATTTT. J is TRBJ1-5 and V is TRBV9; the D gene is possibly TRBD1 (6 bases). Germline CDR1 reads SGDLS; CDR2 reads YYNGEE. Trimming stripped 4 bases from V and 0 bases from J, with 14 bases between. The CDR3 has 16 residues. The full variable domain, with the rest looked up from reference TRBV9 and TRBJ1-5, is DSGVTQTPKHLITATGQRVTLRCSPRSGDLSVYWYQQSLDQGLQFLIQYYNGEERAKGNILERFSAQQFPDLHSELNLSSLELGDSALYFCASSPSGQYSNQPQHFGDGTRLSIL.

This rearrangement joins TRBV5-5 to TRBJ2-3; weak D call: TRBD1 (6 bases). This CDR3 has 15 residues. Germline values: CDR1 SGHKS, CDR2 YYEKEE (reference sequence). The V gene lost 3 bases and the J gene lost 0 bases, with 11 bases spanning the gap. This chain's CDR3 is CASSSGQSSTDTQYF. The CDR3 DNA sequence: TGTGCCAGCAGCTCCGGACAGTCTAGCACAGATACGCAGTATTTT. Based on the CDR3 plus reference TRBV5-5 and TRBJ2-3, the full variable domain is DAGVTQSPTHLIKTRGQQVTLRCSPISGHKSVSWYQQVLGQGPQFIFQYYEKEERGRGNFPDRFSARQFPNYSSELNVNALLLGDSALYLCASSSGQSSTDTQYFGPGTRLTVL.